The TCR beta chain under discussion was sequenced for a study of T cell repertoires in cytomegalovirus infection. Overall study: Recently identified HLA-C-restricted and well-studied HLA-B-restricted CMV epitopes were used. Public TCR beta signature analysis indicated the presence of both CMV infection and matching HLA type.

Notes on this clonotype: Its antigen is still unknown.

Points from the study as a whole: The cumulative frequency of public TCR beta families distinguished individuals who carried CMV together with the relevant HLA. Dominant in the ex vivo response were TCR beta clonotypes restricted by HLA-C and specific for CMV.

In germline, CDR1 is SGHVS, CDR2 FNYEAQ. Between the trimmed V and J ends, which lost 1 base and 6 bases, there was a span of 16 bases. The CDR3 is made up of 16 amino acids. TCRdb reanalysed the reads using MiXCR and keeps one entry per CDR3 protein. The table records roughly 860,000 distinct CDR3 sequences, approximately 32% of them present only once. The TCR originated in a human donor in good health (CMV status not recorded). Some clones in this sample may be carry-over from other donors' samples. The chain carries TRBV7-6 and TRBJ2-1, with a tentative D call TRBD2 (7 bases). Sequencing used cultured CD8+ T cells from PBMCs, obtained from culture after CMV antigen stimulation. The CDR3 DNA sequence: TGTGCCAGCAGCTTAGGGAGGGGGGGGGCTCCCAATGAGCAGTTCTTC. It codes for CASSLGRGGAPNEQFF.